This T cell receptor beta chain was sequenced in a study of identical twins. Broader study findings: With monozygotic twins, out-of-frame TCR alpha sharing exceeded what models estimated. Low generation probability was overrepresented in out-of-frame alpha sequences shared by twins.

Template switching introduced a universal primer site, and the cDNA bore unique molecular identifiers. TCRdb analysed the 5' RACE reads with MiXCR anew, one entry per CDR3 protein. Among 1.5 million to 2 million distinct CDR3 sequences listed, under 35% were seen once. The sample holds many counts of this clonotype. Antigen unknown. V was pared by 2 bases and J by 4 bases, with 12 bases between. The V gene's germline CDR1 is LGHNA and CDR2 YNFKEQ. The CDR3 totals 15 residues. V usage is TRBV4-2 and J usage is TRBJ2-1; D is unclear. The sample comprised cord blood. The sequence was collected from a newborn girl in good health. CDR3 sequence: CASSQRVAHYNEQFF. The CDR3 DNA is TGTGCCAGCAGCCAACGGGTAGCACATTACAATGAGCAGTTCTTC.